The 14 T cell receptor beta chains below come from one sample, sequenced in a study of blood T cell repertoires in COVID-19. Profiling relied on immunoSEQ multiplex PCR, and the TCRdb table lists in-frame clones only, not all of them. The table lists 90,000 to 120,000 clones, roughly 80% of them singletons, with about 4.2% in the top ten. Sequencing used peripheral blood. The receptors were sampled from a human donor in a cohort sampled during active COVID-19.

The table lists this clone with a count of one. The chain recombines TRBV7-9 with TRBJ2-5; 7 bases are a match to TRBD1. The V segment lost 5 bases and the J segment 3 bases; nucleotides outside the gene matches: 3. The CDR3 spans 13 residues. Germline CDR1 SEHNR, CDR2 FQNEAQ (reference sequence). The DNA for the CDR3 is TGTGCCAGCAGCCAGGACAGGAAAGAGACCCAGTACTTC. Translating it yields CASSQDRKETQYF.

This clone was seen a single time. The gene calls are TRBV29-1 and TRBJ2-3; 9 positions match TRBD1. Unmatched junction bases numbered 3, after V lost 7 bases and J lost 1 base. The germline CDR1 and CDR2 sequences are SQVTM and ANQGSEA. The CDR3 covers 13 residues. The DNA for the CDR3 is TGCAGCGCCCGGACAGGGGGCACAGATACGCAGTATTTT. It codes for CSARTGGTDTQYF.

The chain is built from TRBV27 and TRBJ2-2; 10 bases match TRBD2. Germline-derived CDR1 and CDR2 are MNHEY and SMNVEV (reference sequence). V dropped 3 bases and J dropped 1; count of bases not matched to a gene: 2. The CDR3 runs to 16 residues. This chain's CDR3 is CASSLWTSGNTGELFF. Here the CDR3 DNA reads TGTGCCAGCAGTTTGTGGACTAGCGGGAACACCGGGGAGCTGTTTTTT.

This rearrangement joins TRBV3-1 (or the pseudogene TRBV3-2) to TRBJ2-3; 11 nucleotides match TRBD2. This CDR3 comprises 15 residues. Trimming cost V 4 bases and J 4 bases; bases outside gene matches: 4. Germline V CDR1 and CDR2: LGHDT, YNNKEL (reference sequence). This CDR3 reads CASSRLAGGPDTQYF. CDR3 bases: TGTGCCAGCAGCCGTCTAGCGGGAGGACCAGATACGCAGTATTTT.

This clone was picked up a small number of times. This CDR3 is CASRAGAGNTIYF. Here the CDR3 DNA reads TGTGCCAGCCGGGCAGGGGCTGGAAACACCATATATTTT. The V call is TRBV7-9, the J call TRBJ1-3, with D perhaps matching TRBD1 (6 bases). The CDR3 loop spans 13 amino acids. Trimming took off 8 bases at V and 2 bases at J, with 10 bases between the two ends. Germline CDR1 reads SEHNR; CDR2 reads FQNEAQ (reference sequence).

The J gene is TRBJ2-1, the V gene TRBV6-2 or TRBV6-3; 9 bases agree with TRBD1. Germline lookup yields CDR1 MNHEY and CDR2 SVGEGT. V lost 0 bases to trimming and J lost 4 bases; unmatched junction nucleotides: 1. The CDR3 runs to 15 residues. This CDR3 is CASSYSGTGYNEQFF. The CDR3 coding sequence is TGTGCCAGCAGTTACTCCGGGACAGGGTACAATGAGCAGTTCTTC.

This chain links TRBV27 with TRBJ1-5, with 10 bases fitting TRBD1. This CDR3 contains 15 residues. Trimming took 4 bases from V and 8 from J; bases not matched to a gene: 8. The V gene's germline CDR1 is MNHEY and CDR2 SMNVEV (reference sequence). CDR3 coding DNA: TGTGCCAGCAGTTCGGGACAGGGGAATAATAAGCCCCAGCATTTT. The encoded protein is CASSSGQGNNKPQHF.

With respect to this clone: One end of the junction fails to match germline, which may point to a read error. This chain uses TRBV7-3 with TRBJ2-1; tentative D call: TRBD1 (5 bases). The CDR3 sequence is 16 residues long. CDR1 is SGHTA and CDR2 is FQGTGA in the germline V gene. The CDR3 nucleotides read TGTGTCAGCAGCTTAAATGGGGCAGGGAAAGGCAATGAGCAGTTCTTC. Translation gives CVSSLNGAGKGNEQFF.

The J gene is TRBJ2-1, the V gene TRBV25-1; 7 bases fit TRBD2. The CDR3 consists of 14 residues. Germline V gene lookup returns CDR1 MGHDK and CDR2 SYGVNS. Trimming cost V 5 bases and J 5 bases; bases outside gene matches: 6. For the CDR3, the DNA is TGTGCCAGCAGTAAGGGCGGGAGCAACAATGAGCAGTTCTTC. It translates to CASSKGGSNNEQFF.

This chain links TRBV20-1 with TRBJ2-3; unclear D gene. The germline V gene encodes CDR1 DFQATT and CDR2 SNEGSKA (reference sequence). V gave up 3 bases and J gave up 0 bases, with 7 bases separating them. CDR3 length equals 13 residues. As DNA, the CDR3 is TGCAGTGCTAGTTCCGGGAGCACAGATACGCAGTATTTT. Its protein product is CSASSGSTDTQYF.

This chain joins TRBV27 and TRBJ2-7; D is unclear. Germline values: CDR1 MNHEY, CDR2 SMNVEV (reference sequence). V shed 2 bases and J shed 1 base, with 12 bases lying between them. CDR3 length: 15 amino acids. Written as DNA, the CDR3 is TGTGCCAGCAGTTTAACTTTTTCGGGTTCCTACGAGCAGTACTTC. Protein product: CASSLTFSGSYEQYF.

V usage is TRBV3-1 (or the pseudogene TRBV3-2) and J usage is TRBJ1-2; D not resolved. The V end was cut by 5 bases, the J end by 1 base, with 5 bases between. The CDR3 spans 12 residues. Germline V lookup: CDR1 LGHDT, CDR2 YNNKEL (reference sequence). The CDR3 DNA reads TGTGCCAGCAGCGACATTAACTATGGCTACACCTTC. Translating gives CASSDINYGYTF.

The gene calls are TRBV5-1 and TRBJ1-2, with 7 bases fitting TRBD1. Looked up from germline, CDR1 is SGHRS and CDR2 is YFSETQ. The CDR3 is made up of 18 amino acids. V lost 0 bases and J lost 4; bases outside the gene matches: 15. The CDR3 DNA reads TGCGCCAGCAGCTTGGCCGCCGGGACAGCTGATCTTATCTATGGCTACACCTTC. It is translated as CASSLAAGTADLIYGYTF.

In DNA form, the CDR3 reads TGTGCCAGCAGCCGACTAGCGGGAGACGCCGAGACCCAGTACTTC. Its protein product is CASSRLAGDAETQYF. V usage is TRBV7-9 and J usage is TRBJ2-5; 12 positions agree with TRBD2. The CDR3 totals 15 residues. The germline gives CDR1 SEHNR, CDR2 FQNEAQ (reference sequence). V lost 5 bases to trimming and J lost 5 bases; unmatched junction nucleotides: 6.